The entry below gives a single TCR beta chain sequence along with its context. Original data processing: Estimates of nucleated cell counts were drawn from the amplification of reference gene primers. The table came from immunoSEQ multiplex PCR; TCRdb's copy has only in-frame clones and leaves some out. Clonal size and the V and J genes are those of that table, whereas D and trimming came from the DNA. The data show 100,000 or so clones, about nine tenths seen once. There are 14 residues in the CDR3. The germline V gene has CDR1 LGHNA and CDR2 YNFKEQ. V lost 3 bases to trimming and J lost 2 bases; unmatched junction nucleotides: 1. The data belong to a study of blood T cell repertoires in COVID-19. Whole-study context: The United States, Italy and Spain provided the acute and convalescent COVID-19 samples. From T cells, B-cell-depleted T cells, or PBMCs came the material, which was cDNA or gDNA.

The TCR was taken from an older man with acute or convalescent COVID-19. The V and J genes are TRBV4-2 and TRBJ2-7; 10 nucleotides line up with TRBD1. Sequencing was done on a sample of peripheral blood. CDR3 in amino acids: CASSHGTGAYEQYF. CDR3 nucleotides: TGTGCCAGCAGCCATGGGACAGGGGCCTACGAGCAGTACTTC.